The entry below describes one T cell receptor beta chain. The data were taken from a study of T cell changes during pregnancy in multiple sclerosis. Clones were read by immunoSEQ multiplex PCR, and TCRdb kept only the in-frame ones, dropping some. Of 60,000 to 85,000 clones detected, about nine tenths appear once; the ten largest clones hold 3.7%. V dropped 4 bases and J dropped 3; count of bases not matched to a gene: 15. Germline assignment: CDR1 MGHDK and CDR2 SYGVNS. This CDR3 has 18 amino acids. The chain recombines TRBV25-1 with TRBJ2-5; 9 nucleotides match TRBD2. The starting material was peripheral blood, obtained after pregnancy. This receptor was obtained from a female donor in good health, enrolled as a control in a pregnancy study. The CDR3 DNA is TGTGCCAGCAGTGGCTGGACTAGCGCTCCGACGCCTGAAGAGACCCAGTACTTC. It is translated as CASSGWTSAPTPEETQYF.